Below are 2 T cell receptor beta chains sequenced from a single sample in a study of T cells in Graves' hyperthyroidism and ophthalmopathy. TCR beta CDR3 regions were amplified from RNA transcripts. The TCR CDR3 first-round RT-PCR relied on the HTBI primer set. MiXCR was run by TCRdb on the multiplex PCR reads, yielding one entry per CDR3 protein. The table shows fewer than 600,000 distinct CDR3 sequences, with approximately 14% occurring only once. The sample comprised blood. Every receptor here comes from a woman between 18 and 29 years old with Graves' hyperthyroidism.

This clonotype showed up many times. The J gene is TRBJ2-7, the V gene TRBV11-2; D remains unclear. The germline CDR1 and CDR2 sequences are SGHAT and FQNNGV. The CDR3 runs 14 residues. Trimming cost V 1 base and J 4 bases, with 11 bases left between them. CDR3 in amino acids: CASSLVLGSYEQYV. The CDR3 coding sequence is TGTGCCAGCAGCTTAGTTTTAGGAAGTTACGAGCAGTACGTC.

As to this clonotype: A much larger clone lies a single base off, so this may be a read error. V is TRBV20-1 and J is TRBJ2-1; TRBD1 matches 7 bases. CDR3 length: 14 residues. Germline V gene sequence: CDR1 DFQATT, CDR2 SNEGSKA (reference sequence). Unmatched junction bases numbered 10, after V lost 4 bases and J lost 7 bases. The CDR3 is CSAIKVQGKNEQFF. DNA of the CDR3: TGCAGTGCTATTAAGGTACAGGGGAAGAATGAGCAGTTCTTC.